Listed below are T cell receptor beta chains from one sample, sequenced in a study of T cell changes during pregnancy in multiple sclerosis. Clones were read by immunoSEQ multiplex PCR, and TCRdb kept only the in-frame ones, dropping some. The sample has 90,000 to 95,000 clones; over 85% are singletons. This sample comprised peripheral blood, obtained in the first trimester of pregnancy. Source of these receptors: a female donor with multiple sclerosis, enrolled in a pregnancy study. CDR3s include the opening cysteine and the closing phenylalanine or tryptophan. A D gene is named only where the DNA matches it firmly. The size field is filled for only some rows; it gives once, few, many or a size class.

J gene,clone size,V gene,D gene,CDR3 protein,CDR3 DNA
TRBJ1-4,.,TRBV5-4,TRBD1,CASSGQGTNEKLFF,TGTGCCAGCTCCGGACAGGGGACTAATGAAAAACTGTTTTTT
TRBJ2-5,.,TRBV19,.,CASSQITQETQYF,TGTGCCAGTAGCCAGATCACACAAGAGACCCAGTACTTC
TRBJ1-3,.,TRBV2,.,CASRGGGTGNTIYF,TGTGCCAGCAGGGGAGGGGGTACTGGAAACACCATATATTTT
TRBJ1-4,.,TRBV2,.,CAKLDRENEKLFF,TGTGCCAAATTAGACAGAGAAAATGAAAAACTGTTTTTT
TRBJ1-2,.,TRBV11-2,.,CASRAEGSGYTF,TGTGCCAGCAGGGCCGAGGGATCTGGCTACACCTTC
TRBJ2-3,.,TRBV18,.,CASSSSSGSSSTADTQYF,TGTGCCAGCTCATCGAGCTCCGGGTCCTCCTCAACCGCGGATACGCAGTATTTT
TRBJ1-2,.,TRBV10-2,.,CASSEPTFLRDNLNYGYTF,TGCGCCAGCAGTGAGCCGACCTTTCTTAGGGACAACCTCAACTATGGCTACACCTTC
TRBJ1-1,.,TRBV11-3,.,CASSLGGAGTEAFF,TGTGCCAGCAGCTTAGGCGGCGCCGGCACTGAAGCTTTCTTT
TRBJ1-1,.,TRBV7-3,TRBD1,CASSLVRQGRNTEAFF,TGTGCCAGCAGCTTAGTCAGACAGGGACGGAACACTGAAGCTTTCTTT
TRBJ2-1,.,TRBV10-2,TRBD2,CASSSPGLAGAYNEQFF,TGCGCCAGCAGTTCTCCGGGACTAGCGGGGGCCTACAATGAGCAGTTCTTC
TRBJ1-2,.,TRBV5-1,.,CASSLGAAANYGYTF,TGCGCCAGCAGCTTGGGCGCGGCAGCTAACTATGGCTACACCTTC
TRBJ2-5,.,TRBV7-8,.,CASSSGYQETQYF,TGTGCCAGCAGCTCCGGGTACCAAGAGACCCAGTACTTC
TRBJ2-3,.,TRBV9,TRBD2,CASSTSGGLDTQYF,TGTGCCAGCAGCACTAGCGGGGGCCTGGATACGCAGTATTTT
TRBJ1-1,once,TRBV7-2,.,CASSLFRDTEAFF,TGTGCCAGCAGCTTATTCAGGGACACTGAAGCTTTCTTT
TRBJ2-2,.,TRBV19,TRBD1,CASTNRVGQPNTGELFF,TGTGCCAGTACCAACCGGGTGGGACAGCCGAACACCGGGGAGCTGTTTTTT
TRBJ1-2,.,TRBV9,.,CASSVDPGDYGYTF,TGTGCCAGCAGCGTAGACCCCGGAGACTATGGCTACACCTTC
TRBJ1-2,.,TRBV5-4,.,CASSPGRGTNYGYTF,TGTGCCAGCAGCCCGGGGAGGGGAACTAACTATGGCTACACCTTC
TRBJ1-5,once,TRBV27,TRBD1,CASNCFPGQGVQGGNQPQHF,TGTGCCAGCAATTGTTTCCCGGGACAGGGGGTTCAGGGTGGTAATCAGCCCCAGCATTTT
TRBJ1-2,.,TRBV11-1,.,CASSFEGYGYTF,TGTGCCAGCAGCTTTGAGGGTTACGGCTACACCTTC
TRBJ1-6,.,TRBV27,.,CASMGAPGSPLHF,TGTGCCAGCATGGGGGCCCCTGGTTCACCCCTCCACTTT
TRBJ1-6,.,TRBV2,.,CASTGPSYNSPLHF,TGTGCCAGCACAGGGCCTTCCTATAATTCACCCCTCCACTTT
TRBJ1-3,.,TRBV9,.,CASSVEPGIGGNTIYF,TGTGCCAGCAGCGTAGAACCAGGGATTGGTGGAAACACCATATATTTT
TRBJ1-1,once,TRBV23-1,TRBD1,CASSPSDRESFWNTEAFF,TGCGCCAGCAGTCCATCTGACAGGGAGAGTTTTTGGAACACTGAAGCTTTCTTT
TRBJ2-7,.,TRBV21-1,.,CASSKGGPPGQNSYEQYF,TGTGCCAGCAGCAAAGGAGGCCCTCCGGGACAGAATTCCTACGAGCAGTACTTC
TRBJ1-4,.,TRBV5-8,.,CASSLGQESITNEKLFF,TGTGCCAGCAGCTTGGGACAGGAGAGTATTACTAATGAAAAACTGTTTTTT
TRBJ1-4,.,TRBV21-1,.,CASPGQGNEKLFF,TGTGCCAGCCCGGGACAGGGAAATGAAAAACTGTTTTTT
TRBJ2-7,once,TRBV4-1,.,CASSQATGQTYEQYF,TGCGCCAGCAGCCAAGCTACGGGACAAACCTACGAGCAGTACTTC
TRBJ1-1,.,TRBV6-5,TRBD1,CASRDGQGMRRGFF,TGTGCCAGCAGAGACGGACAGGGGATGAGAAGAGGTTTCTTT
TRBJ1-2,.,TRBV15,.,CATSGNTGFYGYTF,TGTGCCACCAGCGGAAATACAGGTTTTTACGGCTACACCTTC
TRBJ1-2,.,TRBV7-7,.,CASSLYGRVNDTF,TGTGCTAGCAGCTTATACGGCAGGGTTAATGACACCTTC
TRBJ2-7,.,TRBV6-1,.,CASKQTSEQYF,TGTGCCAGCAAACAGACATCCGAGCAGTACTTC
TRBJ1-2,.,TRBV2,TRBD1,CASSAQGVRGTF,TGTGCCAGCAGTGCACAGGGGGTGAGGGGGACCTTC
TRBJ2-7,.,TRBV5-6,TRBD2,CASSSGAYEQYF,TGTGCCAGCAGCAGCGGGGCCTACGAGCAGTACTTC
TRBJ1-1,once,TRBV6-1,.,CASSERPPRTEAFF,TGTGCCAGCAGTGAAAGACCTCCTAGGACTGAAGCTTTCTTT
TRBJ1-5,.,TRBV4-1,.,CASSQVGRGNQPQHF,TGCGCCAGCAGCCAAGTGGGCAGGGGAAATCAGCCCCAGCATTTT
TRBJ1-1,.,TRBV7-9,.,CASSLGREGNTEAFF,TGTGCCAGCAGCTTAGGTCGCGAGGGGAACACTGAAGCTTTCTTT
TRBJ1-4,.,TRBV5-6,.,CASSLAPRGTREKLFF,TGTGCCAGCAGCTTGGCCCCGCGGGGGACTCGCGAAAAACTGTTTTTT
TRBJ2-7,.,TRBV15,.,CATSQAGVGEQYF,TGTGCCACTTCACAGGCAGGGGTGGGCGAGCAGTACTTC
TRBJ1-1,.,TRBV7-9,.,CASRSPGNTEAFF,TGTGCCAGCAGATCCCCGGGGAACACTGAAGCTTTCTTT